The 25 T cell receptor beta chains in this list originate from one sample, sequenced in a study of T cells after yellow fever vaccination. TCRdb re-derived calls from the 5' RACE reads in MiXCR, one entry per CDR3 protein. The sample holds over 300,000 distinct CDR3 sequences, 6.5% to 8.5% seen once. The sequences come from PBMCs, collected about 49 days after the first yellow fever vaccination. The source of these receptors is a man between 18 and 29 years old who received the YFV17D yellow fever vaccine.

This clonotype showed up just a few times. CDR3 DNA: TGTGCCTGGAGTCGGCCCTGGGACAGCGCAAACACTGAAGCTTTCTTT. Encoded protein: CAWSRPWDSANTEAFF. This rearrangement joins TRBV30 to TRBJ1-1, with 7 bases identical to TRBD1. After removal of 2 bases from V and 2 bases from J, the junction contained 11 bases not matched to a gene. The CDR3 has 16 amino acids. Germline CDR1 GTSNPN, CDR2 SVGIG (reference sequence).

This clonotype was detected only a few times. The rearrangement uses TRBV27 and TRBJ2-7, with a weak D call TRBD1 (5 bases). The CDR3 totals 12 residues. Germline lookup yields CDR1 MNHEY and CDR2 SMNVEV (reference sequence). Trimming left V 5 bases short and J 4 bases short, with 9 bases between. The CDR3 spells CASSAQGYEQYF. The CDR3 DNA reads as TGTGCCAGCAGTGCCCAGGGATACGAGCAGTACTTC.

This clonotype was counted only a few times. The CDR3 DNA reads as TGTGCCAGCAGCCAAGATGGGCCAGGGGGAGAAGAGGGCTACACCTTC. This gives the protein CASSQDGPGGEEGYTF. The chain links TRBV4-2 to TRBJ1-2; 7 bases align to TRBD1. Per the germline V gene, CDR1 is LGHNA and CDR2 is YNFKEQ. This CDR3 comprises 16 residues. V dropped 0 bases and J dropped 8; count of bases not matched to a gene: 12.

The table lists this clonotype with many counts. V and J are TRBV19 and TRBJ2-7, with 7 bases identical to TRBD1. This CDR3 has 15 residues. V was clipped by 5 bases and J by 2 bases; unmatched bases: 9. Germline loops: CDR1 LNHDA, CDR2 SQIVND (reference sequence). CDR3 protein: CASSLRDSSTYEQYF. The CDR3 DNA follows: TGTGCCAGTAGTCTGAGGGACAGCTCTACCTACGAGCAGTACTTC.

This chain links TRBV15 with TRBJ1-4; 11 bases agree with TRBD1. CDR1 is LNHNV, CDR2 YYDKDF, per germline (reference sequence). The CDR3 contains 17 residues. Trimming removed 6 bases from V and 7 bases from J; junction bases left unmatched: 13. CDR3 in amino acids: CATRLGQGEVSGEKLFF. CDR3 nucleotides: TGTGCCACCAGACTGGGACAGGGGGAGGTCTCGGGTGAAAAACTGTTTTTT.

This chain joins TRBV4-1 and TRBJ1-2; 9 nucleotides agree with TRBD1. The CDR3 loop spans 16 amino acids. V was pared by 3 bases and J by 2 bases, with 7 bases of the junction left unmatched. The germline CDR1 and CDR2 sequences are MGHRA and YSYEKL. DNA for the CDR3: TGCGCCAGCAGCCAGCGGGACAGGGCCCCAAACTATGGCTACACCTTC. This gives the protein CASSQRDRAPNYGYTF.

The gene calls are TRBV29-1 and TRBJ2-2, with D perhaps being TRBD1 or TRBD2 (5 bases each). The CDR3 runs to 13 residues. Per germline, CDR1 SQVTM and CDR2 ANQGSEA. The V end lost 5 bases, the J end lost 5 bases, and 12 bases lay between the germline ends. CDR3 nucleotide sequence: TGCAGCGTTTCCCGGGGACCGACCGGGGAGCTGTTTTTT. This sequence encodes CSVSRGPTGELFF.

At least ten counts were recorded for this clonotype. The V call is TRBV20-1, the J call TRBJ2-5; tentative D call: TRBD1 (5 bases). This CDR3 has 12 residues. Trimming took off 6 bases at V and 4 bases at J, with 12 bases between the two ends. CDR1 is DFQATT, CDR2 SNEGSKA, per germline (reference sequence). In DNA, the CDR3 is TGCAGTGCGAGCGCAGGGCGAGAGACCCAGTACTTC. This translates into CSASAGRETQYF.

The rearrangement joins TRBV12-3 or TRBV12-4 to TRBJ1-1, with D unclear. Trimming cost V 8 bases and J 0 bases, with 10 bases left between them. CDR3 size: 13 residues. CDR3 nucleotides: TGTGCCAGCCAAGGACGCCTGAACACTGAAGCTTTCTTT. Encoded protein: CASQGRLNTEAFF.

This clonotype was detected a few times. The genes are TRBV5-1 and TRBJ1-4, with no clear D. The germline V and J ends were trimmed by 0 bases and 0 bases, with 6 bases remaining between them. This CDR3 comprises 15 residues. CDR1 is SGHRS and CDR2 is YFSETQ in the germline V gene. CDR3: CASSLERTTNEKLFF. The CDR3 DNA sequence: TGCGCCAGCAGCTTGGAGCGGACAACTAATGAAAAACTGTTTTTT. Combining the CDR3 with reference TRBV5-1 and TRBJ1-4 gives the whole variable domain KAGVTQTPRYLIKTRGQQVTLSCSPISGHRSVSWYQQTPGQGLQFLFEYFSETQRNKGNFPGRFSGRQFSNSRSEMNVSTLELGDSALYLCASSLERTTNEKLFFGSGTQLSVL.

This clonotype was seen a handful of times. The chain recombines TRBV6-2 or TRBV6-3 with TRBJ2-4, with 8 bases aligning to TRBD2. Per germline, CDR1 MNHEY and CDR2 SVGEGT. The ends lost 0 bases at V and 3 bases at J; junction bases unmatched: 7. This CDR3 is 17 amino acids long. DNA of the CDR3: TGTGCCAGCAGTTACTCGGTAGCGGGGAATAACAAAAACATTCAGTACTTC. Its protein product is CASSYSVAGNNKNIQYF.

The table lists this clonotype with a few counts. This chain connects TRBV9 to TRBJ1-1; no firm D call. V lost 3 bases and J lost 0, with 9 bases in between. The V gene's germline CDR1 is SGDLS and CDR2 YYNGEE. This CDR3 region has 14 residues. The DNA for the CDR3 is TGTGCCAGCAGCGCATCGGGGATGAACACTGAAGCTTTCTTT. Amino acids: CASSASGMNTEAFF.

This clonotype was seen many times. V gene TRBV12-3 or TRBV12-4 combines with J gene TRBJ1-2, with 9 bases aligning to TRBD1. CDR3 size: 15 residues. Unmatched junction bases numbered 11, after V lost 5 bases and J lost 7 bases. CDR3 protein: CASSLRPGTGSGYTF. DNA for the CDR3: TGTGCCAGCAGTCTACGTCCCGGGACAGGGAGTGGCTACACCTTC.

This clonotype turned up a few times. The V call is TRBV5-1, the J call TRBJ2-1; 11 bases match TRBD2. The CDR3 has 17 residues. With V trimmed by 0 bases and J by 0 bases, 2 bases remained unmatched. Germline-derived CDR1 and CDR2 are SGHRS and YFSETQ. The chain's CDR3 is CASSLDSGGASYNEQFF. In nucleotides, the CDR3 is TGCGCCAGCAGCTTGGATAGCGGGGGGGCCTCCTACAATGAGCAGTTCTTC.

This clonotype was counted only a few times. The J gene is TRBJ2-3, the V gene TRBV19, with D maybe TRBD1 (6 bases). V was shortened by 2 bases and J by 6 bases, with 12 bases between the two germline ends. This CDR3 comprises 14 residues. Per germline, CDR1 LNHDA and CDR2 SQIVND (reference sequence). CDR3 sequence reads: CASSIRGGSDTQYF. CDR3 in DNA: TGTGCCAGTAGTATAAGAGGGGGATCGGATACGCAGTATTTT.

In this sample, this clonotype turned up many times. The rearrangement uses TRBV5-1 and TRBJ2-1; D is perhaps TRBD1 (7 bases). This CDR3 spans 16 amino acids. Per the germline V gene, CDR1 is SGHRS and CDR2 is YFSETQ. Between the trimmed V and J ends, which lost 3 bases and 12 bases, there was a span of 25 bases. The CDR3 loop reads CASSSVQGTAQGGQFF. The CDR3 bases are TGCGCCAGCAGCTCTGTACAGGGAACCGCGCAGGGGGGGCAGTTCTTC.

This clonotype was seen a few times. The V gene is TRBV20-1, the J gene TRBJ2-1, with D tentatively TRBD2 (6 bases). Trimming took 0 bases from V and 6 from J, leaving 9 bases between them. The CDR3 has 13 amino acids. Germline CDR1 DFQATT, CDR2 SNEGSKA (reference sequence). The CDR3 region is CSARDTGGNEQFF. The CDR3 bases are TGCAGTGCTAGAGATACCGGGGGCAATGAGCAGTTCTTC.

This chain connects TRBV20-1 to TRBJ1-6; D might be TRBD1 (6 bases). Germline V gene data show CDR1 as DFQATT and CDR2 as SNEGSKA (reference sequence). Trimming took off 1 base at V and 3 bases at J, with 7 bases between the two ends. CDR3 length: 14 residues. CDR3 protein: CSARAGVYNSPLHF. The CDR3 DNA is TGCAGTGCTAGAGCAGGGGTCTATAATTCACCCCTCCACTTT.

This chain joins TRBV5-1 and TRBJ1-2; the D gene is possibly TRBD1 (5 bases). Germline assignment: CDR1 SGHRS and CDR2 YFSETQ. V was shortened by 2 bases and J by 5 bases, with 13 bases between the two germline ends. The CDR3 contains 14 residues. CDR3: CASSLLDSVYGYTF. The DNA of the CDR3 is TGCGCCAGCAGCTTACTAGACAGTGTATATGGCTACACCTTC.

This clonotype was seen more than once but under ten times. At one end the junction does not follow the germline gene, possibly because of a read error. The CDR3 nucleotides read TGTGCCAGCACTTACGGGGACCTAACAGCCGGGGAGCTGTTTTTT. Translated: CASTYGDLTAGELFF. The V gene is TRBV6-5, the J gene TRBJ2-2, with D perhaps matching TRBD1 or TRBD2 (5 bases each). The CDR3 extends over 15 amino acids. CDR1 is MNHEY, CDR2 SVGAGI, per germline.

There are a few counts of this clonotype. This chain links TRBV2 with TRBJ1-2; 8 positions agree with TRBD1. The CDR3 runs to 15 residues. CDR1 and CDR2 from the germline V gene are SNHLY and FYNNEI. V lost 3 bases and J lost 6; bases outside the gene matches: 9. Here the CDR3 DNA reads TGTGCCAGCAGTGAGATTCCGGACAGGGTTCATGGCTACACCTTC. It specifies CASSEIPDRVHGYTF.

This clonotype has a count of ten or more. The rearrangement joins TRBV4-3 to TRBJ2-7, with D uncertain. Trimming shortened V by 1 base and J by 0 bases, and 10 bases separated the two germline ends. CDR1 LGHNA and CDR2 YSLEER come from the germline V gene. This CDR3 contains 15 residues. CDR3 sequence reads: CASSQGPESSYEQYF. The DNA for the CDR3 is TGCGCCAGCAGCCAAGGACCTGAGAGCTCCTACGAGCAGTACTTC.

The gene calls are TRBV20-1 and TRBJ1-1; 7 nucleotides line up with TRBD1. CDR1 is DFQATT and CDR2 is SNEGSKA in the germline V gene (reference sequence). After removal of 5 bases from V and 8 bases from J, the junction contained 8 bases not matched to a gene. The CDR3 spans 12 residues. The CDR3 coding sequence is TGCAGTGCTCCAAGGACAGGCCCCGAAGCTTTCTTT. The encoded protein is CSAPRTGPEAFF.

There are a few counts of this clonotype. The chain links TRBV6-2 or TRBV6-3 to TRBJ1-2; D uncertain. CDR1 is MNHEY and CDR2 is SVGEGT in the germline V gene. V was clipped by 0 bases and J by 8 bases, with 13 bases between them. This CDR3 is built from 14 residues. The CDR3 region has the DNA TGTGCCAGCAGTTACTCGTGGAGTGCCGAGGGCTACACCTTC. This translates into CASSYSWSAEGYTF.

The chain carries TRBV11-2 and TRBJ2-7; D gene uncertain. Trimming cost V 5 bases and J 5 bases, with 7 bases left between them. The germline V gene encodes CDR1 SGHAT and CDR2 FQNNGV. The CDR3 length is 11 residues. In DNA form, the CDR3 reads TGTGCCAGCAGCCTCAACAACGAGCAGTACTTC. It encodes CASSLNNEQYF.